Following are 18 T cell receptor beta chains from one sample sequenced in a study of shared clonotypes between healthy human individuals. Data came from immunoSEQ multiplex PCR; TCRdb stores just in-frame clones and leaves some out. The sample consists of 800,000 to 1,200,000 clones, approximately 80% of them appearing once. The material sequenced was memory CD4+ T cells from PBMCs. This sample's subset: CD45RA-negative fraction. These receptors came from a young man in good health. Some clones in this sample may be carry-over from other donors' samples.

The chain employs TRBV15 and TRBJ2-6; no clear D. The CDR3 spans 14 residues. The V gene's germline CDR1 is LNHNV and CDR2 YYDKDF (reference sequence). V was trimmed by 5 bases and J by 2 bases, leaving 7 bases between them. This CDR3 reads CATSERAGANVLTF. In nucleotides, the CDR3 is TGTGCCACCAGCGAAAGGGCTGGGGCCAACGTCCTGACTTTC.

This clone was found once. The rearrangement joins TRBV5-1 to TRBJ2-7; 9 bases match TRBD1. This CDR3 comprises 16 residues. V lost 4 bases to trimming and J lost 1 base; unmatched junction nucleotides: 9. Germline CDR1 is SGHRS and CDR2 is YFSETQ. The CDR3 DNA reads as TGCGCCAGCAGCGCACACCGGGACAGGGCTTCCTACGAGCAGTACTTC. Protein: CASSAHRDRASYEQYF.

This chain joins TRBV5-1 and TRBJ2-5; possible D gene TRBD1, 6 bases. The V end was cut by 0 bases, the J end by 3 bases, with 9 bases between. The CDR3 runs 14 residues. Germline CDR1 and CDR2: SGHRS and YFSETQ. The CDR3, as DNA: TGCGCCAGCAGCTTGGAGGACAGCGAAGAGACCCAGTACTTC. Encoded protein: CASSLEDSEETQYF.

There are a few counts of this clone. The J gene is TRBJ2-2, the V gene TRBV18, with 13 bases matching TRBD2. The V gene's germline CDR1 is KGHSH and CDR2 LQKENI. The CDR3 loop spans 18 amino acids. Trimming at V came to 3 bases and at J to 4 bases, leaving 8 bases not matched to a gene. The CDR3 bases are TGTGCCAGCTCACCGGAACTAGCGGGAGGGCCAGGCACCGGGGAGCTGTTTTTT. It yields the protein CASSPELAGGPGTGELFF.

This clone has just a few counts. The chain carries TRBV7-3 and TRBJ2-3, with no clear D. From germline, CDR1 is SGHTA and CDR2 FQGTGA. With 5 bases removed from V and 2 bases from J, the gap between germline ends came to 11 bases. This CDR3 spans 14 amino acids. The CDR3 loop is CASSPGRYTDTQYF. The CDR3 coding sequence is TGTGCCAGCAGCCCCGGGCGTTACACAGATACGCAGTATTTT.

This chain joins TRBV2 and TRBJ2-5, with 11 bases aligning to TRBD1. The junction had 6 bases not matched to a gene; V was cut back by 8 bases and J by 4 bases. The CDR3 sequence is 14 residues long. CDR1 and CDR2 (germline): SNHLY, FYNNEI. The CDR3 spells CASGQGAVRETQYF. In DNA, the CDR3 is TGTGCCAGCGGACAGGGGGCGGTTCGAGAGACCCAGTACTTC.

This sequence joins TRBV5-1 and TRBJ1-4, with 10 nucleotides matching TRBD1. V lost 1 base, J lost 7 bases, and 7 bases stayed unmatched. The CDR3 is 16 residues long. Germline V gene data show CDR1 as SGHRS and CDR2 as YFSETQ. The CDR3 nucleotides are TGCGCCAGCAGCTTGTTCGGGACAGGGGCTGGTGAAAAACTGTTTTTT. This translates into CASSLFGTGAGEKLFF. Using reference TRBV5-1 and TRBJ1-4 for the parts outside the CDR3, the full variable domain is KAGVTQTPRYLIKTRGQQVTLSCSPISGHRSVSWYQQTPGQGLQFLFEYFSETQRNKGNFPGRFSGRQFSNSRSEMNVSTLELGDSALYLCASSLFGTGAGEKLFFGSGTQLSVL.

The CDR3 nucleotides read TGTGCCAGCAGTTCCTTCTTACTCCTGCTAGCGGGGTACAATGAGCAGTTCTTC. Translation: CASSSFLLLLAGYNEQFF. The V gene is TRBV28, the J gene TRBJ2-1, with 9 bases lining up with TRBD2. The length of the CDR3 is 18 residues. CDR1 and CDR2 (germline): MDHEN, SYDVKM. The junction had 14 bases not matched to a gene; V was cut back by 4 bases and J by 4 bases.

This chain connects TRBV6-5 to TRBJ1-2; no definite D call. The CDR3 has 13 amino acids. Trimming stripped 5 bases from V and 4 bases from J, with 11 bases between. CDR1 and CDR2 (germline): MNHEY, SVGAGI. The CDR3 spells CASSHQEGYGYTF. The CDR3 coding sequence is TGTGCCAGCAGTCATCAAGAAGGCTATGGCTACACCTTC.

This clone was observed many times. The DNA of the CDR3 is TGTGCCAGTAGTTCGAGGCGGGGGACATGGGAGGAGCAGTTCTTC. Translated, it gives CASSSRRGTWEEQFF. The chain recombines TRBV19 with TRBJ2-1, with D maybe TRBD2 (7 bases). Trimming pared 5 bases from V and 10 bases from J, leaving 21 bases between. CDR3 length equals 15 residues. Germline V gene lookup returns CDR1 LNHDA and CDR2 SQIVND (reference sequence).

This clone was picked up one time. This rearrangement joins TRBV2 to TRBJ1-2, with 10 positions matching TRBD1. Germline V gives CDR1 SNHLY, CDR2 FYNNEI. There are 13 residues in the CDR3. The V gene end was trimmed by 8 bases and the J gene end by 6 bases; junction bases not matched to a gene: 6. The CDR3 nucleotides are TGTGCCAGCCGGGGACAGGGGCGGGATGGCTACACCTTC. Its translation: CASRGQGRDGYTF.

The chain uses TRBV28 and TRBJ1-5, with D possibly being TRBD1 (5 bases). The CDR3 length is 12 residues. Germline V gives CDR1 MDHEN, CDR2 SYDVKM. V shed 6 bases and J shed 8 bases, with 11 bases lying between them. Here the CDR3 reads CASSLRGKPQHF. CDR3 nucleotide sequence: TGTGCCAGCAGCTTGCGGGGGAAGCCCCAGCATTTT.

This clone was detected ten times or more. The chain carries TRBV6-1 and TRBJ1-1; D is unclear. Germline-derived CDR1 and CDR2 are MNHNS and SASEGT. The ends were cut back, 7 bases at V and 9 bases at J, with 6 bases in the middle. This CDR3 is 9 amino acids long. The CDR3 coding sequence is TGTGCCAGCATTATAAAAGCTTTCTTT. This sequence encodes CASIIKAFF.

This clone was recorded a few times. The chain combines TRBV29-1 with TRBJ2-1; TRBD1 agrees at 8 bases. The CDR3 spans 16 residues. Germline CDR1 and CDR2: SQVTM and ANQGSEA. Losses at the gene ends were 7 bases for V and 7 bases for J; bases not matched to a gene: 18. CDR3 protein: CSAQTRTGNLRNEQFF. The CDR3 DNA is TGCAGCGCCCAAACCCGGACAGGGAACTTGCGGAATGAGCAGTTCTTC.

The chain carries TRBV5-6 and TRBJ2-5; D gene uncertain. The CDR3 has 13 residues. Trimming stripped 7 bases from V and 5 bases from J, with 15 bases between. Germline V gives CDR1 SGHDT, CDR2 YYEEEE. The CDR3, as DNA: TGTGCCAGCCGATGGGCTAGTGGTGAGACCCAGTACTTC. It yields the protein CASRWASGETQYF.

The V call is TRBV27, the J call TRBJ2-2; D gene uncertain. The CDR3 is 12 residues long. Trimming removed 1 base from V and 8 bases from J, with 5 bases in between. Germline V gives CDR1 MNHEY, CDR2 SMNVEV (reference sequence). Written as DNA, the CDR3 is TGTGCCAGCAGTTTATGGTATGGGGAGCTGTTTTTT. This encodes CASSLWYGELFF.

The chain carries TRBV6-1 and TRBJ2-1; D not certain. V gave up 1 base and J gave up 9 bases, with 16 bases separating them. Looked up from germline, CDR1 is MNHNS and CDR2 is SASEGT. The CDR3 contains 15 residues. DNA of the CDR3: TGTGCCAGCAGTGAAGTGGCGGAGACCAATACTGAGCAGTTCTTC. Translating it yields CASSEVAETNTEQFF.

The rearrangement uses TRBV29-1 and TRBJ2-1, with 7 bases identical to TRBD1. V lost 7 bases, J lost 4 bases, and 4 bases stayed unmatched. This CDR3 is 12 amino acids long. CDR1 is SQVTM, CDR2 ANQGSEA, per germline. CDR3 coding DNA: TGCAGCGGGGACAGTGGGTACAATGAGCAGTTCTTC. As protein: CSGDSGYNEQFF.